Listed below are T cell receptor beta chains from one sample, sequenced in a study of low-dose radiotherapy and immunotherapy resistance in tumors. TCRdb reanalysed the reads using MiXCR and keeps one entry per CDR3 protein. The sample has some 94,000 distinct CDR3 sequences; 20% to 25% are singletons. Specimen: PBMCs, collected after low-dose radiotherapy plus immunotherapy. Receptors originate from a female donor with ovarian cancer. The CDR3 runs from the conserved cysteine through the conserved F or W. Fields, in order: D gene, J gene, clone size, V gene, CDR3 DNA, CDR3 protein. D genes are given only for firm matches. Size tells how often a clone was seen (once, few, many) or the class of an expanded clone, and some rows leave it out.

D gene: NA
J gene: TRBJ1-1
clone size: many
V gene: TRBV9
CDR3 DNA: TGTGCCAGCACCAGGGACACGAACACTGAAGCTTTCTTT
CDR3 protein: CASTRDTNTEAFF

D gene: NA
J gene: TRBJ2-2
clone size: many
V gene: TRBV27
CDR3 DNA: TGTGCCAGCAGCCCGGGTTACGGGGAGCTGTTTTTT
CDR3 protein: CASSPGYGELFF

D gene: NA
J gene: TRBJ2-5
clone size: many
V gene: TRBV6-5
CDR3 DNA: TGTGCCAGCAGTTACTCGACCGTGCTCGGGGAGACCCAGTACTTC
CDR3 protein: CASSYSTVLGETQYF

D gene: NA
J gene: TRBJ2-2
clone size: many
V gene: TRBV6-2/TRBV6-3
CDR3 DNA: TGTGCCAGCGCAGGGGAGGACACCGGGGAGCTGTTTTTT
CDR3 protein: CASAGEDTGELFF

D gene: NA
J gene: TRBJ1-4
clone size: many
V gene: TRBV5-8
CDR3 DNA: TGTGCCAGCAGCTTGGGACTGACCGCTGAAAAACTGTTTTTT
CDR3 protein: CASSLGLTAEKLFF

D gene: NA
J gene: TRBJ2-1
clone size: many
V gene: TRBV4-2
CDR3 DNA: TGTGCCAGCAGCCAAGAAGGGGCCAGAAGCAATGAGCAGTTCTTC
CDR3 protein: CASSQEGARSNEQFF

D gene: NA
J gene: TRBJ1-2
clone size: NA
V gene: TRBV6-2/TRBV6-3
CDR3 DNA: TGTGCCAGCAGGCAGCCCGAGAGGAGGTATGGCTACACCTTC
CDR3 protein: CASRQPERRYGYTF

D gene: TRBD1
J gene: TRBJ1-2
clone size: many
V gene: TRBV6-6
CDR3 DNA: TGTGCCAGCAGTTTGGCAGGGGGCGCTGGGTATGGCTACACCTTC
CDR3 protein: CASSLAGGAGYGYTF

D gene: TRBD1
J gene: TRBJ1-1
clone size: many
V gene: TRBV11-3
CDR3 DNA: TGTGCCAGCAGCCCCCGACAGGGGGGACTTGACACTGAAGCTTTCTTT
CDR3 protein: CASSPRQGGLDTEAFF

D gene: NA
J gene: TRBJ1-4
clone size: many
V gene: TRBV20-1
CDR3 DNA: TGCAGCATAAGCAGTCGGTTTAATGAAAAACTGTTTTTT
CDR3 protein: CSISSRFNEKLFF

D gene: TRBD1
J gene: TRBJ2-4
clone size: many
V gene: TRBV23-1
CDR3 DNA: TGCGCCAGCAAAAATCGGACAGGGAGAAAAAACATTCAGTACTTC
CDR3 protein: CASKNRTGRKNIQYF

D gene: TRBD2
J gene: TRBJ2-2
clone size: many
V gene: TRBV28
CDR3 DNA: TGTGCCAGCTTACGGGGGGGGCCTCGGACCGGGGAGCTGTTTTTT
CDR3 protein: CASLRGGPRTGELFF

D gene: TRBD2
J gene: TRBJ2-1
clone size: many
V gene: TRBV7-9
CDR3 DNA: TGTGCCAGCAGCCCCGCAGGGCGGGAGAGAAGGTACAATGAGCAGTTCTTC
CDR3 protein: CASSPAGRERRYNEQFF

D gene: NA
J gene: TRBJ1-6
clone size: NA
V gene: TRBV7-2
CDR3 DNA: TGTGCCAGCAGCTTAACAGGGTCCAGTTCACCCCTCCACTTT
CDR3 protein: CASSLTGSSSPLHF

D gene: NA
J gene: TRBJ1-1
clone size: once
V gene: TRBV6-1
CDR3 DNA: TGTGCCAGCAGTTACTCGGGTGTACACGGAATGAACACTGAAGCTTTCTTT
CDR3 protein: CASSYSGVHGMNTEAFF

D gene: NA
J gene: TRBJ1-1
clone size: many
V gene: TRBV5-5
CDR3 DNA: TGTGCCAGCAGCTTTCATCCGGGCGCTGCTTTCTTT
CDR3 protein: CASSFHPGAAFF

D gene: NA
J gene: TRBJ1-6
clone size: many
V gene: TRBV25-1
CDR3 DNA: TGTGCCAGCAGTTCGGCCGACAAGGAACTTTCACCCCTCCACTTT
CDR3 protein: CASSSADKELSPLHF

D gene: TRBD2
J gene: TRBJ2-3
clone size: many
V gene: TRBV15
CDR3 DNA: TGTGCCACCAGCAGTGGGACTAGCGGGGGGGGAGATACGCAGTATTTT
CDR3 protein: CATSSGTSGGGDTQYF